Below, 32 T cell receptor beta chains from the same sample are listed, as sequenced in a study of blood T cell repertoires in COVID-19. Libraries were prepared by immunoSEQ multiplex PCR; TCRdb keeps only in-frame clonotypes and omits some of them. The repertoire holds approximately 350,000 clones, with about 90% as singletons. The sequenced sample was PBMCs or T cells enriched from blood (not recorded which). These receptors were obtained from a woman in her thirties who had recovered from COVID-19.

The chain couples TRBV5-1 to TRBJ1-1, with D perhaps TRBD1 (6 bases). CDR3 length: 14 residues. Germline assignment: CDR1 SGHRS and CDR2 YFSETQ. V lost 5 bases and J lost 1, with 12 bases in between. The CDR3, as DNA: TGCGCCAGCAGTTCGCAGGGACAGAACACTGAAGCTTTCTTT. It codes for CASSSQGQNTEAFF.

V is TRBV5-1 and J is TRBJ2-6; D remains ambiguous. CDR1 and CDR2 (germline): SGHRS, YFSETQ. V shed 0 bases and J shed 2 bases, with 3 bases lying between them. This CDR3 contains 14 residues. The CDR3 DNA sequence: TGCGCCAGCAGCTTGGCCACTGGGGCCAACGTCCTGACTTTC. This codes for CASSLATGANVLTF.

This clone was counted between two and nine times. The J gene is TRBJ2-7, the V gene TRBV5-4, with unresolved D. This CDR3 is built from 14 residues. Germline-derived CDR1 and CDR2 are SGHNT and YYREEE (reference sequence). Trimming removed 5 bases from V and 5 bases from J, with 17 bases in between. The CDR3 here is CASRAVDSSNEQYF. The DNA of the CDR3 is TGTGCCAGCAGGGCAGTTGACTCGTCCAACGAGCAGTACTTC.

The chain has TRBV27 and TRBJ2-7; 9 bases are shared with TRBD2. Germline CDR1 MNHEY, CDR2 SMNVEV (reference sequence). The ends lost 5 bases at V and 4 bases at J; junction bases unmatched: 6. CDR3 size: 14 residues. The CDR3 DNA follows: TGTGCCAGCAGTGTAGCGGGGGACGATTACGAGCAGTACTTC. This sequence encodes CASSVAGDDYEQYF.

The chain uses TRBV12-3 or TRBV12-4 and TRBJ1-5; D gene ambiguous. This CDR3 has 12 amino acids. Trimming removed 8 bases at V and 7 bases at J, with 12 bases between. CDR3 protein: CASAANWQPQHF. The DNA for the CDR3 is TGTGCCAGCGCGGCGAACTGGCAGCCCCAGCATTTT.

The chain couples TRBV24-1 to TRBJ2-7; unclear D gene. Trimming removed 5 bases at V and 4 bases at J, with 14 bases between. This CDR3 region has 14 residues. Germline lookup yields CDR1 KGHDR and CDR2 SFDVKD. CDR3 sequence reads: CATSVSGELYEQYF. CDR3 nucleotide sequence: TGTGCCACCAGTGTCTCCGGTGAACTATACGAGCAGTACTTC.

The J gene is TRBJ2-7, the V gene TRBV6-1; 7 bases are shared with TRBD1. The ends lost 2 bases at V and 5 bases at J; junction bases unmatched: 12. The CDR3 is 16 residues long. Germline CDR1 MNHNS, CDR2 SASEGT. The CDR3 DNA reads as TGTGCCAGCAGTGAACAGCCATTACAGGGGAGAAACGAGCAGTACTTC. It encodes CASSEQPLQGRNEQYF.

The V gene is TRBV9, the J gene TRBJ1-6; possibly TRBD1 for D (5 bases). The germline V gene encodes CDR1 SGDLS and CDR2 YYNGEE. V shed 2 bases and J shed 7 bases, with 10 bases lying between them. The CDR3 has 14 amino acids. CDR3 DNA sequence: TGTGCCAGCAGCGTGGGGGGATCCAATTCACCCCTCCACTTT. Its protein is CASSVGGSNSPLHF.

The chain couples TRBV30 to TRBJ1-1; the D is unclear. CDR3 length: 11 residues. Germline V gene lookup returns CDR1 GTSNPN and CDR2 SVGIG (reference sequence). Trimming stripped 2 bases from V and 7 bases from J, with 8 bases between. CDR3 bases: TGTGCCTGGAGTCCAACTTATGAAGCTTTCTTT. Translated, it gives CAWSPTYEAFF.

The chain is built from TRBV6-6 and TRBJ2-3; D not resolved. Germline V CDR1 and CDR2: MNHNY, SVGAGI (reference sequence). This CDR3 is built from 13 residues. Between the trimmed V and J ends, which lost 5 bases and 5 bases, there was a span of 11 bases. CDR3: CASSDRRRDTQYF. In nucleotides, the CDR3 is TGTGCCAGCAGTGACCGGCGGAGAGATACGCAGTATTTT.

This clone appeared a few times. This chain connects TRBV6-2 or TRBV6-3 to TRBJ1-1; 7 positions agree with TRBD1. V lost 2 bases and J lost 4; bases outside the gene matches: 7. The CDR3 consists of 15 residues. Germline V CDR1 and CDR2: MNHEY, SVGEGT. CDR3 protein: CASSYNQDRFTEAFF. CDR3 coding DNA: TGTGCCAGCAGTTACAATCAGGACAGGTTCACTGAAGCTTTCTTT.

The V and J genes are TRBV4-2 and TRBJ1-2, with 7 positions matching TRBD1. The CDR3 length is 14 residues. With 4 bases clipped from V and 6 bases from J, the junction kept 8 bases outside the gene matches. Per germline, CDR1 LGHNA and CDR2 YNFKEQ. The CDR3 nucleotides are TGTGCCAGCAGCCGAGGGACAGTGAAAGATGGCTACACCTTC. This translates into CASSRGTVKDGYTF.

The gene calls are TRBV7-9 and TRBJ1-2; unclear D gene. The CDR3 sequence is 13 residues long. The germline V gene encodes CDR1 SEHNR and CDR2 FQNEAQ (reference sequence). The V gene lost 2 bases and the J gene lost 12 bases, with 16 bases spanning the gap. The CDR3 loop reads CASSLYDGGPHTF. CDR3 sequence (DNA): TGTGCCAGCAGCTTATACGACGGAGGACCCCACACCTTC. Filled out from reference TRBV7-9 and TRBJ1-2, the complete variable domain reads DTGVSQNPRHKITKRGQNVTFRCDPISEHNRLYWYRQTLGQGPEFLTYFQNEAQLEKSRLLSDRFSAERPKGSFSTLEIQRTEQGDSAMYLCASSLYDGGPHTFGSGTRLTVV.

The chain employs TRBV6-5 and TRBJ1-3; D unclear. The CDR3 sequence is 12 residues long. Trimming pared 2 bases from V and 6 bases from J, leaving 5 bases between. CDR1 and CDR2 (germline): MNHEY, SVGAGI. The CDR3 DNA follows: TGTGCCAGCAGTTACGGCACAAACACCATATATTTT. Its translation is CASSYGTNTIYF.

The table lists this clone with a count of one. The CDR3 sequence: CASSPPRGSPDTQYF. The CDR3 nucleotides are TGTGCCAGCTCACCACCGAGAGGGAGCCCAGATACGCAGTATTTT. The V call is TRBV18, the J call TRBJ2-3; D might be TRBD2 (5 bases). The length of the CDR3 is 15 residues. Deletions cut 0 bases from V and 4 bases from J, with 11 bases between. Germline CDR1 KGHSH, CDR2 LQKENI.

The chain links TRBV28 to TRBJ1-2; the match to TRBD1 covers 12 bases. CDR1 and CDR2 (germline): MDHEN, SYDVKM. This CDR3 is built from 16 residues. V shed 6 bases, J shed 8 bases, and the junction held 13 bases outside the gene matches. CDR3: CASRETRDRGRWGYTF. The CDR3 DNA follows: TGTGCCAGCAGGGAGACCCGGGACAGGGGGCGTTGGGGCTACACCTTC.

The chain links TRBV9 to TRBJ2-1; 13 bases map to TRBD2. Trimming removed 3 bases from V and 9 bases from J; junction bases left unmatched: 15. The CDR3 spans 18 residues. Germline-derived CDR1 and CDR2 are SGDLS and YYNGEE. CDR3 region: CASSAPGTSGVKGGEQFF. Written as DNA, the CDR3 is TGTGCCAGCAGCGCTCCCGGGACTAGCGGGGTAAAAGGCGGTGAGCAGTTCTTC.

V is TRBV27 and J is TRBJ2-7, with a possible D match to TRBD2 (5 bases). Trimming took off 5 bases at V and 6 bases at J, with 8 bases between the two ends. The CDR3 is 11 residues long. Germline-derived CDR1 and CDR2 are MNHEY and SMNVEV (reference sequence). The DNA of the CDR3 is TGTGCCAGCAGTATCGGACTCGAGCAGTACTTC. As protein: CASSIGLEQYF.

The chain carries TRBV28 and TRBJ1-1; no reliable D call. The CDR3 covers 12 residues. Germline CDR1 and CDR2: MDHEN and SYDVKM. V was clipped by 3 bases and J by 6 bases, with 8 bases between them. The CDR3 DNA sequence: TGTGCCAGCAGTTTTGCGGAGTCTGAAGCTTTCTTT. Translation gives CASSFAESEAFF.

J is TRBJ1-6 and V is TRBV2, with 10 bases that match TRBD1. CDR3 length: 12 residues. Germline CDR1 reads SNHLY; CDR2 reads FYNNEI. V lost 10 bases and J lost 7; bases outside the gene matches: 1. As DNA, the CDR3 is TGTGCCACGGACAGGGGGAATTCACCCCTCCACTTT. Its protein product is CATDRGNSPLHF. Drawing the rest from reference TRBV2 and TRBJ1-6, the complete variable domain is EPEVTQTPSHQVTQMGQEVILRCVPISNHLYFYWYRQILGQKVEFLVSFYNNEISEKSEIFDDQFSVERPDGSNFTLKIRSTKLEDSAMYFCATDRGNSPLHFGNGTRLTVT.

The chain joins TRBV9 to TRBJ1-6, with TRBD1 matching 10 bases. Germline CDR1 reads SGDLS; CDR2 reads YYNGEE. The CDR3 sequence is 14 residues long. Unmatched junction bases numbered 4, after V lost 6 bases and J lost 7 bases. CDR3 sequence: CASNRDRGNSPLHF. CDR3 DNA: TGTGCCAGCAATCGGGACAGGGGAAATTCACCCCTCCACTTT.

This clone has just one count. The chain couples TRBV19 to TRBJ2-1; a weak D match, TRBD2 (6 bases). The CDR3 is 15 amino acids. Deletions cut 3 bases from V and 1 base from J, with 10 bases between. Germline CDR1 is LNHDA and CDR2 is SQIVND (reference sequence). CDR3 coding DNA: TGTGCCAGTAGTATCGCCGGGACTTCCTACAATGAGCAGTTCTTC. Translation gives CASSIAGTSYNEQFF.

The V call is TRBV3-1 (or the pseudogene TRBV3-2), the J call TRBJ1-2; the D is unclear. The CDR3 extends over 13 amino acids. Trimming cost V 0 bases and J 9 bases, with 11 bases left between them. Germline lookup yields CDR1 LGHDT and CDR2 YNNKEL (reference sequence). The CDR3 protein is CASSQDLIESYTF. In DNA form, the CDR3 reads TGTGCCAGCAGCCAAGATCTTATAGAGAGCTACACCTTC.

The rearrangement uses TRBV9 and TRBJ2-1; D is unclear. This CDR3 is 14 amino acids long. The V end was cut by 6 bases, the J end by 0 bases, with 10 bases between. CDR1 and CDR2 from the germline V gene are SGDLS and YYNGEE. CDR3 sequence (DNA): TGTGCCAGCAATCCGACGGGCTCCTACAATGAGCAGTTCTTC. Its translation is CASNPTGSYNEQFF.

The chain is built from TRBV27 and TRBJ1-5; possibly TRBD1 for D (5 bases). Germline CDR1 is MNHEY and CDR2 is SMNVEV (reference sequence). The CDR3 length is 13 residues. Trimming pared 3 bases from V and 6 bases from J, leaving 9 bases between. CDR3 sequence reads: CASSLWRGQPQHF. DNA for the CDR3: TGTGCCAGCAGTTTGTGGAGGGGTCAGCCCCAGCATTTT.

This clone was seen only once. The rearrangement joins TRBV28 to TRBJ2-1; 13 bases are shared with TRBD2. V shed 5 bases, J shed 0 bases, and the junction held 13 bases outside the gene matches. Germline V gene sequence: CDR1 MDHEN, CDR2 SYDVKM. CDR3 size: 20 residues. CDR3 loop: CASSHRTSGRDPNSYNEQFF. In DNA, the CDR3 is TGTGCCAGCAGTCATCGGACTAGCGGGAGAGATCCCAACTCCTACAATGAGCAGTTCTTC.

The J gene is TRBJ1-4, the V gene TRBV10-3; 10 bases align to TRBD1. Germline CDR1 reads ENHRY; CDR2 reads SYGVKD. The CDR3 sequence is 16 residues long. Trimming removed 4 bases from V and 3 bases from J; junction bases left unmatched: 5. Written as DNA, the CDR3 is TGTGCCATCAGTGGACAGGGGGCTATGGCTAATGAAAAACTGTTTTTT. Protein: CAISGQGAMANEKLFF.

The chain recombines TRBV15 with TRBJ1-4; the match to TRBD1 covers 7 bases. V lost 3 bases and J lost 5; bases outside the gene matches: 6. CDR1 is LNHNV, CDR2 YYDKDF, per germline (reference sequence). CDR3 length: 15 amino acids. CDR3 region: CATSRQTGWNEKLFF. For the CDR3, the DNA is TGTGCCACCAGCAGGCAGACAGGGTGGAATGAAAAACTGTTTTTT.

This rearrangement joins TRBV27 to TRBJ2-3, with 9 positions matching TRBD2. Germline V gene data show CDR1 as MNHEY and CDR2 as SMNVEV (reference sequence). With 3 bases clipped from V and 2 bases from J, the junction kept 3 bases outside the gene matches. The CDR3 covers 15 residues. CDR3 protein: CASSLIAGATDTQYF. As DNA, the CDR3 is TGTGCCAGCAGTTTGATAGCGGGGGCCACAGATACGCAGTATTTT.

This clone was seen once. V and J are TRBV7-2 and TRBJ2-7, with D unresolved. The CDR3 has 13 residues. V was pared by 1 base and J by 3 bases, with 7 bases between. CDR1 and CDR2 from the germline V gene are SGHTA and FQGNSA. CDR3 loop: CASSLDSLYEQYF. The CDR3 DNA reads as TGTGCCAGCAGCTTAGACTCCCTCTACGAGCAGTACTTC.

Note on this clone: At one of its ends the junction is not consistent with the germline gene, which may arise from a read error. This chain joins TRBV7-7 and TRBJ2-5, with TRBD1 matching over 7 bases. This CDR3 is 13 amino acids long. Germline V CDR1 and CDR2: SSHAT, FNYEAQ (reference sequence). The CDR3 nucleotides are TGTGCTAGCAGCCGGGACAGCTGGGAGACCCAGTACTTC. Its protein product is CASSRDSWETQYF.

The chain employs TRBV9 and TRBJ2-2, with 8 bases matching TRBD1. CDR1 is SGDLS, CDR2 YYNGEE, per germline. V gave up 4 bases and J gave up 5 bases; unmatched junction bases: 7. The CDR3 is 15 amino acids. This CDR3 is CASSPRTGNTGELFF. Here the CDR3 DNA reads TGTGCCAGCAGCCCTCGGACAGGGAATACCGGGGAGCTGTTTTTT.